The entry that follows covers one T cell receptor beta chain sequence. This entry comes from a study of blood T cell repertoires in COVID-19. Overall study context: Both acute and convalescent COVID-19 samples were obtained from the United States, Italy and Spain. PBMCs, B-cell-depleted T cells, or T cells provided the cDNA or gDNA that made up the material.

CDR1 is GTSNPN, CDR2 SVGIG, per germline (reference sequence). CDR3 length: 11 residues. The ends were cut back, 2 bases at V and 4 bases at J, with 6 bases in the middle. Authors' methods: Quantification of nucleated cells was approximated via reference gene primer amplification. Here immunoSEQ multiplex PCR was the method, and the copy in TCRdb shows in-frame clones only, minus some. D and trimming were read from the DNA, whereas the V and J calls and clone size are those reported in that table. In the table there are 100,000 to 150,000 clones, around 81% of which are singletons. Sequencing was done on a sample of peripheral blood. The chain links TRBV30 to TRBJ2-7; D ambiguous. The clonotype comes from a woman between 45 and 65 years old with acute or convalescent COVID-19. CDR3 sequence reads: CAWSKSYEQYF. The DNA of the CDR3 is TGTGCCTGGAGTAAGAGTTACGAGCAGTACTTC.